This T cell receptor (beta chain) was sequenced during a study of blood T cells in healthy people across ages. The CDR3 is 13 amino acids. CDR1 MDHEN and CDR2 SYDVKM come from the germline V gene. The V end was cut by 6 bases, the J end by 6 bases, with 14 bases between. This clonotype was seen only a few times. Primers used in a second PCR of about 7 to 12 cycles were a sample-barcoded 5' primer and a J-beta primer mix. TCRdb passed the 5' RACE reads through MiXCR, listing each CDR3 protein once. The table lists over a million distinct CDR3 sequences, around 27% of them singletons. This same sample was also taken into another study, of T cells of mothers and their children.

The rearrangement joins TRBV28 to TRBJ2-5; perhaps TRBD2 as D (6 bases). Sequencing input: blood. This TCR came from a girl between 2 and 10 years old in good health. CDR3 bases: TGTGCCAGCAGCCATCTGGGGGGTCAGACCCAGTACTTC. This gives the protein CASSHLGGQTQYF.